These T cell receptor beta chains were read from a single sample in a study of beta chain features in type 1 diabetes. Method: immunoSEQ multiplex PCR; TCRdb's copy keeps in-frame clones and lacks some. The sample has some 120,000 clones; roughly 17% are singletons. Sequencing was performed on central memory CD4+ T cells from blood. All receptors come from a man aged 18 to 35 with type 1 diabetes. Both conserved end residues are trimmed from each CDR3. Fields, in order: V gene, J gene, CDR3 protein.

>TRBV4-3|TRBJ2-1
ASSLMMRNEQF
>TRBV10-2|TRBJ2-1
ASSQSSYNEQF
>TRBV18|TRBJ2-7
ASSPGLAGNSYEQY
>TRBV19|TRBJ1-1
ASSPRTVEAF
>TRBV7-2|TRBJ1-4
ASSGLFSTNEKLF
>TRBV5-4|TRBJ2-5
ASSSREGGETQY
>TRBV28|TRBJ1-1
ASSIGSLNTEAF
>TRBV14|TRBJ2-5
ASSPGTSQETQY
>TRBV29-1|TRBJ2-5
SSYRGGETQY
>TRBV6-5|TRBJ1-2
ASARDRNYGYT
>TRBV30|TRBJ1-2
AWSVQSGYGYT
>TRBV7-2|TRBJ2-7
ASSLDPPGTGNEQY
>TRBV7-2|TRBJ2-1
ASSAHNEQF
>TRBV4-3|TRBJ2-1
ASSRTAYNEQF
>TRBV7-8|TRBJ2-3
ASSGFTDTQY
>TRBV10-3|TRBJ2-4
AISEDGVAKNIQY
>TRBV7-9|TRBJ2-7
ASSLGGSQAYEQY
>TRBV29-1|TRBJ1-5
SATLRIPGQGVNQPQH
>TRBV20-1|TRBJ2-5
RPGGTQY
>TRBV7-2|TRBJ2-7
ASSLGQIRSYEQY
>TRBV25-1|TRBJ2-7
ASSSFYEQY
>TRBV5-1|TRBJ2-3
ASSSPGTGTDTQY
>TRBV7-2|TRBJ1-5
ASSGWVGQGQPQH
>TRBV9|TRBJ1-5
ASSVVSGVQPQPQH
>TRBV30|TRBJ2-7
AWSVRGQGFAYEQY
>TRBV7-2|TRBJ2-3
ASSYYGPTDTQY
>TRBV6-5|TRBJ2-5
ASSYSGQDDGETQY
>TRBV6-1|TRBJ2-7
ATLRDGTYEQY
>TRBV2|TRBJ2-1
ASSELGGASYNEQF
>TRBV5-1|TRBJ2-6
ASSFLEGGRANVLT
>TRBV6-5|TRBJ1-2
ASRTQGRVGYT
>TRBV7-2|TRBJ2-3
ASSYSGSTDTQY